Sequencing of this TCR beta chain was carried out in a study of OX40 agonist ivuxolimab in advanced cancers. Whole-study findings and limits: Clones of CD4+ and CD8+ blood T cells grew by week 6 at doses of 0.1 to 3.0 mg/kg.

This table comes from immunoSEQ multiplex PCR, and its TCRdb copy is limited to in-frame clones, with some not included. The table lists over 50,000 clones, around 92% of them singletons, with around 25% in the top ten. Concerning this clone itself: Antigen specificity is unknown.

The CDR3 contains 14 residues. The germline V and J ends were trimmed by 3 bases and 6 bases, with 12 bases remaining between them. The germline V gene has CDR1 MDHEN and CDR2 SYDVKM. This TCR came from an adult with an advanced solid tumor such as melanoma, head and neck, liver or kidney cancer. This chain uses TRBV28 with TRBJ1-5; weak D call: TRBD1 (5 bases). Sequences were derived from CD4+ or CD8+ T cells sorted from blood, sampled in a trial of the OX40 agonist ivuxolimab. The chain's CDR3 is CASSFLGGGQPQHF. CDR3 in DNA: TGTGCCAGCAGTTTTTTAGGCGGGGGTCAGCCCCAGCATTTT. Variable domain in full (rest from reference TRBV28 and TRBJ1-5): DVKVTQSSRYLVKRTGEKVFLECVQDMDHENMFWYRQDPGLGLRLIYFSYDVKMKEKGDIPEGYSVSREKKERFSLILESASTNQTSMYLCASSFLGGGQPQHFGDGTRLSIL.